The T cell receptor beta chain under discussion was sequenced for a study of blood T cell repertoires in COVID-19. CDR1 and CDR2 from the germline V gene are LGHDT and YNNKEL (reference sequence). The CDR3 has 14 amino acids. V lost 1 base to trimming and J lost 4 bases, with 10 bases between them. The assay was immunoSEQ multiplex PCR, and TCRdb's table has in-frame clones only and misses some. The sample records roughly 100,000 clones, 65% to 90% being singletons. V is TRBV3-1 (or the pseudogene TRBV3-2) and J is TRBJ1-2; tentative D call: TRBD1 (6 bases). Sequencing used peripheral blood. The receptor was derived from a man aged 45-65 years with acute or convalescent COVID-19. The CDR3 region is CASSQGGRGYGYTF. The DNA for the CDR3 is TGTGCCAGCAGCCAAGGAGGCAGGGGCTATGGCTACACCTTC.